Listed below are T cell receptor beta chains from one sample, sequenced in a study of blood T cell repertoires in COVID-19. The assay was immunoSEQ multiplex PCR, and TCRdb's table has in-frame clones only and misses some. Counted here are around 260,000 clones, 86% occurring once; the ten biggest clones make up about 3%. Source material: peripheral blood. These TCRs come from a woman in her twenties or thirties with active or convalescent COVID-19. CDR3s include the opening cysteine and the closing phenylalanine or tryptophan. A D gene is named only where the DNA matches it firmly. Rows may omit the clone size; those that give it use once, few, many or a size class.

>TRBV7-6|NA|TRBJ2-2|TRBD1
CASSPYLIQDRGLNTGELFF
TGTGCCAGCAGCCCGTACCTCATTCAGGACAGGGGACTGAACACCGGGGAGCTGTTTTTT
>TRBV29-1|NA|TRBJ2-1|TRBD2
CSVLTGGASYSYNEQFF
TGCAGCGTCCTCACGGGGGGGGCTTCCTACTCCTACAATGAGCAGTTCTTC
>TRBV5-4|NA|TRBJ2-1|NA
CASSLDSFEQFF
TGTGCCAGCAGCTTGGACAGCTTTGAGCAGTTCTTC
>TRBV5-6|NA|TRBJ2-2|TRBD2
CASSFALAETGELFF
TGTGCCAGCAGCTTCGCGCTAGCGGAAACCGGGGAGCTGTTTTTT
>TRBV6-2/TRBV6-3|few|TRBJ2-7|NA
CASSTPFGEIYEQYF
TGTGCCAGCAGTACACCTTTCGGAGAAATTTACGAGCAGTACTTC
>TRBV30|once|TRBJ1-5|TRBD1
CAWGQGARSQPQHF
TGTGCCTGGGGACAGGGGGCGCGATCCCAGCCCCAGCATTTT
>TRBV29-1|NA|TRBJ2-2|TRBD2
CSVEGRGVTSTGELFF
TGCAGCGTTGAAGGTCGGGGGGTTACGAGCACCGGGGAGCTGTTTTTT
>TRBV6-5|NA|TRBJ1-2|NA
CASSRDGNYGYTF
TGTGCCAGCAGTCGTGACGGGAACTATGGCTACACCTTC
>TRBV7-2|NA|TRBJ2-3|TRBD2
CASKLGLAGSTDTQYF
TGTGCCAGCAAACTAGGACTAGCGGGTAGCACAGATACGCAGTATTTT
>TRBV9|NA|TRBJ2-7|NA
CASSVDGSLTYEQYF
TGTGCCAGCAGCGTAGACGGGAGTCTAACCTACGAGCAGTACTTC
>TRBV6-5|NA|TRBJ1-1|TRBD1
CASSYEGQGALEAFF
TGTGCCAGCAGTTACGAGGGACAGGGGGCTTTAGAAGCTTTCTTT
>TRBV27|NA|TRBJ1-1|NA
CASSQQTVTQNTEAFF
TGTGCCAGCAGCCAACAAACAGTCACACAAAACACTGAAGCTTTCTTT
>TRBV6-5|NA|TRBJ2-2|TRBD2
CASSSPGRGGELFF
TGTGCCAGCTCCTCTCCAGGGAGGGGCGGGGAGCTGTTTTTT
>TRBV9|NA|TRBJ2-2|TRBD1
CASSVSSGGKWNTGELFF
TGTGCCAGCAGCGTATCATCAGGGGGCAAGTGGAACACCGGGGAGCTGTTTTTT
>TRBV5-4|NA|TRBJ1-2|NA
CASSLMGIRQEDTF
TGTGCCAGCAGCTTGATGGGAATCAGGCAGGAGGACACCTTC
>TRBV7-2|NA|TRBJ2-1|TRBD2
CASSGLGLAGGSSYNEQFF
TGTGCCAGCAGCGGCCTGGGACTAGCGGGGGGGAGCTCCTACAATGAGCAGTTCTTC
>TRBV5-5|NA|TRBJ2-5|TRBD1
CASSTRLLGQGQETQYF
TGTGCCAGCAGCACCCGATTACTAGGACAGGGACAAGAGACCCAGTACTTC
>TRBV4-3|once|TRBJ1-4|NA
CASSQVPMGIEKLFF
TGCGCCAGCAGCCAAGTTCCCATGGGCATTGAAAAACTGTTTTTT
>TRBV3-1/TRBV3-2|NA|TRBJ1-1|TRBD1
CASSPAPDRVGAFF
TGTGCCAGCAGCCCAGCCCCTGACAGGGTTGGGGCTTTCTTT
>TRBV18|NA|TRBJ1-2|NA
CASSPVGQTNYGYTF
TGTGCCAGCTCACCGGTTGGACAGACTAACTATGGCTACACCTTC
>TRBV30|NA|TRBJ1-5|NA
CAWSFKGRDQPQHF
TGTGCCTGGAGTTTTAAGGGCAGGGATCAGCCCCAGCATTTT
>TRBV7-2|few|TRBJ1-6|TRBD1
CASRGQGGYSPLHF
TGTGCCAGCAGGGGACAGGGAGGTTATTCACCCCTCCACTTT
>TRBV7-9|once|TRBJ2-2|TRBD2
CASSPSGGPGWKLFF
TGTGCCAGCAGCCCAAGCGGGGGACCCGGCTGGAAGCTGTTTTTT
>TRBV10-3|NA|TRBJ2-7|TRBD1
CAISDQTRGQGKGGRYEQYF
TGTGCCATCAGTGACCAGACCCGGGGACAGGGAAAGGGTGGTAGGTACGAGCAGTACTTC
>TRBV4-2|once|TRBJ2-3|NA
CASSQDLGQNTDTQYF
TGTGCCAGCAGCCAAGATCTAGGCCAGAACACAGATACGCAGTATTTT
>TRBV5-8|few|TRBJ1-4|TRBD1
CASRQGTGREKLFF
TGTGCCAGCAGACAGGGGACCGGGCGTGAAAAACTGTTTTTT
>TRBV19|NA|TRBJ1-2|TRBD1
CASSAWDREGKGYTF
TGTGCCAGTAGTGCCTGGGACAGGGAAGGGAAAGGCTACACCTTC
>TRBV6-6|NA|TRBJ2-1|TRBD1
CASSGTGTGTNEQFF
TGTGCCAGCAGCGGTACCGGGACAGGAACCAATGAGCAGTTCTTC
>TRBV7-9|NA|TRBJ1-2|TRBD1
CASSLGQGHTTNYGYTF
TGTGCCAGCAGCTTAGGACAGGGTCATACTACGAACTATGGCTACACCTTC
>TRBV5-1|NA|TRBJ1-3|TRBD1
CASSLDPGQDYTIYF
TGCGCCAGCAGCTTGGATCCGGGACAGGACTACACCATATATTTT
>TRBV28|NA|TRBJ2-5|NA
CASSSYRAGETQYF
TGTGCCAGCAGTTCGTACAGGGCGGGCGAGACCCAGTACTTC
>TRBV6-2/TRBV6-3|NA|TRBJ2-1|TRBD2
CASSYSMRRGYNEQFF
TGTGCCAGCAGTTACTCGATGAGGCGGGGGTACAATGAGCAGTTCTTC
>TRBV18|NA|TRBJ2-3|TRBD1
CASSPGTASTDTQYF
TGTGCCAGCTCACCCGGGACAGCTAGCACAGATACGCAGTATTTT
>TRBV7-2|NA|TRBJ2-3|TRBD1
CASSSSGGADTQYF
TGTGCCAGCAGCTCCTCAGGGGGCGCAGATACGCAGTATTTT
>TRBV2|NA|TRBJ1-2|NA
CASSVATNYGYTF
TGTGCCAGCAGTGTAGCCACTAACTATGGCTACACCTTC
>TRBV18|NA|TRBJ2-5|TRBD1
CASSPRTGREETQYF
TGTGCCAGCTCACCGCGGACAGGGCGGGAAGAGACCCAGTACTTC
>TRBV6-2/TRBV6-3|NA|TRBJ1-5|TRBD1
CASSYPGQGNQPQHF
TGTGCCAGCAGTTACCCGGGACAGGGCAATCAGCCCCAGCATTTT
>TRBV3-1/TRBV3-2|NA|TRBJ2-3|TRBD2
CASSQKTSGGDSTDTQYF
TGTGCCAGCAGCCAGAAGACTAGCGGGGGGGATAGCACAGATACGCAGTATTTT
>TRBV21-1|NA|TRBJ1-1|NA
CASSRWTAAAFF
TGTGCCAGCAGCAGATGGACAGCCGCGGCTTTCTTT
>TRBV6-2/TRBV6-3|NA|TRBJ2-4|TRBD1
CASSYQGGTGDSIQYF
TGTGCCAGCAGTTACCAAGGTGGGACAGGGGATAGCATTCAGTACTTC
>TRBV14|NA|TRBJ2-7|TRBD2
CASSLSGGPYYEQYF
TGTGCCAGCAGCCTCAGCGGGGGGCCCTATTACGAGCAGTACTTC
>TRBV10-3|NA|TRBJ2-7|NA
CAISSTYEQYF
TGTGCCATCAGCTCTACCTACGAGCAGTACTTC
>TRBV7-2|NA|TRBJ1-2|NA
CASSPRAVNYGYTF
TGTGCCAGCAGCCCTCGAGCGGTAAACTATGGCTACACCTTC
>TRBV29-1|NA|TRBJ1-2|NA
CSVADYGYTF
TGCAGCGTGGCCGACTATGGCTACACCTTC
>TRBV5-1|once|TRBJ1-4|TRBD1
CASSLDRGQGKLFF
TGCGCCAGCAGCTTGGACAGGGGGCAGGGAAAACTGTTTTTT
>TRBV19|NA|TRBJ1-1|NA
CASSIARVPEAFF
TGTGCCAGTAGTATCGCCCGGGTTCCTGAAGCTTTCTTT
>TRBV3-1/TRBV3-2|NA|TRBJ2-1|TRBD2
CASSGRGGNEQFF
TGTGCCAGCAGCGGTCGGGGGGGTAATGAGCAGTTCTTC
>TRBV6-5|NA|TRBJ2-3|NA
CASSFNGGTQDTQYF
TGTGCCAGCAGTTTCAACGGGGGTACTCAGGATACGCAGTATTTT